Below, 5 T cell receptor beta chains from the same sample are listed, as sequenced in a study of blood T cell repertoires in COVID-19. Generated by immunoSEQ multiplex PCR, the TCRdb table keeps only in-frame clones and is missing some. This sample carries roughly 230,000 clones, 89% of them seen once, and the ten largest clones take roughly 4%. Sequencing was performed on PBMCs or T cells enriched from blood (not recorded which). The receptors were sampled from a woman aged 25-40 years with acute COVID-19.

Written as DNA, the CDR3 is TGTGCCAGCAGCTTAGGCGGGACAGGGATCGAAAAACTGTTTTTT. Translation: CASSLGGTGIEKLFF. The chain joins TRBV7-9 to TRBJ1-4; 9 nucleotides agree with TRBD1. The CDR3 covers 15 residues. V trimming: 1 base; J trimming: 8 bases; junction bases outside the gene matches: 5. Germline CDR1 is SEHNR and CDR2 is FQNEAQ (reference sequence).

The chain is built from TRBV9 and TRBJ2-1; 11 nucleotides align to TRBD2. The CDR3 is made up of 15 amino acids. Germline CDR1 reads SGDLS; CDR2 reads YYNGEE. The ends lost 3 bases at V and 9 bases at J; junction bases unmatched: 8. The CDR3 region is CASSAYSGGASEQFF. CDR3 nucleotides: TGTGCCAGCAGCGCCTATAGCGGGGGGGCGAGTGAGCAGTTCTTC.

This chain links TRBV12-3 or TRBV12-4 with TRBJ2-7, with D tentatively TRBD1 (6 bases). This CDR3 has 12 residues. V was cut by 4 bases and J by 3 bases, with 7 bases left in between. For the CDR3, the DNA is TGTGCCAGCAGTTCGACAGGCTACGAGCAGTACTTC. Encoded protein: CASSSTGYEQYF.

V and J are TRBV18 and TRBJ2-5; TRBD1 matches 7 bases. The CDR3 length is 14 residues. Looked up from germline, CDR1 is KGHSH and CDR2 is LQKENI. V trimming: 5 bases; J trimming: 1 base; junction bases outside the gene matches: 4. CDR3 DNA sequence: TGTGCCAGCTCAGTGACAGGGTCCCAAGAGACCCAGTACTTC. This codes for CASSVTGSQETQYF.

This clone was seen only once. J is TRBJ2-2 and V is TRBV4-3; D may be TRBD2 (6 bases). Germline V gene sequence: CDR1 LGHNA, CDR2 YSLEER. The CDR3 extends over 15 amino acids. Trimming took off 5 bases at V and 5 bases at J, with 15 bases between the two ends. CDR3 region: CASSGGTFITGELFF. The CDR3 DNA reads as TGCGCCAGCAGCGGAGGGACTTTCATTACCGGGGAGCTGTTTTTT.